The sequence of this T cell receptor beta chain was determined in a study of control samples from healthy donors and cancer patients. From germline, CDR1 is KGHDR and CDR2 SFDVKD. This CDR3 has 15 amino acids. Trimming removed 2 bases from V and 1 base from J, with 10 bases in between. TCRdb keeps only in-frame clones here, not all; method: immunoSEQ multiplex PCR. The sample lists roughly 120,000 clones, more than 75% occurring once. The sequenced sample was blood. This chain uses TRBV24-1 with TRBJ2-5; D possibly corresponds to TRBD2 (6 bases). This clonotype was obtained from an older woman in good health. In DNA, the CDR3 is TGTGCCACCAGTGATTCCCGGGGGTTCCAAGAGACCCAGTACTTC. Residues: CATSDSRGFQETQYF.